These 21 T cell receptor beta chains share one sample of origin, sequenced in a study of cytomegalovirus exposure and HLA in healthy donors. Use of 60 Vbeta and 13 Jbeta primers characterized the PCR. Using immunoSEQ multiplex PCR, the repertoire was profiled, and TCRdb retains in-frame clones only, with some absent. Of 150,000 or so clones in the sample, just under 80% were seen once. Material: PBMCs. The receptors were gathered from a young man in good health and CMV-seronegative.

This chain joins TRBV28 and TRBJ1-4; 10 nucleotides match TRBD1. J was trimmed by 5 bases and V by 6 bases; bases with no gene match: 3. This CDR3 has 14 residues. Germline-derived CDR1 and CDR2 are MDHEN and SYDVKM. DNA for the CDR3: TGTGCCAGCAGCCCGGGACAGGGGAATGAAAAACTGTTTTTT. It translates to CASSPGQGNEKLFF.

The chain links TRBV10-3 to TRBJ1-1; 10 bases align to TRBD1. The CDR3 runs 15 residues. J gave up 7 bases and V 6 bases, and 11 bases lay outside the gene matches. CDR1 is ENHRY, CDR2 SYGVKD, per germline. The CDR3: CAIRRSGTGDDEAFF. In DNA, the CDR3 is TGTGCCATCAGGCGCTCCGGGACAGGGGATGATGAAGCTTTCTTT.

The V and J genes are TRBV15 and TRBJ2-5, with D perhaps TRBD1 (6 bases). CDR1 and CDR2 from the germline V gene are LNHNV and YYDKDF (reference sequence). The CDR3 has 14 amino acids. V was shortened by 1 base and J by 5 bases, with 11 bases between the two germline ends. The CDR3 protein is CATSRVGAEETQYF. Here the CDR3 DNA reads TGTGCCACCAGCAGAGTGGGGGCGGAGGAGACCCAGTACTTC. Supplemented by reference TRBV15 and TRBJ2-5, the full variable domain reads DAMVIQNPRYQVTQFGKPVTLSCSQTLNHNVMYWYQQKSSQAPKLLFHYYDKDFNNEADTPDNFQSRRPNTSFCFLDIRSPGLGDTAMYLCATSRVGAEETQYFGPGTRLLVL.

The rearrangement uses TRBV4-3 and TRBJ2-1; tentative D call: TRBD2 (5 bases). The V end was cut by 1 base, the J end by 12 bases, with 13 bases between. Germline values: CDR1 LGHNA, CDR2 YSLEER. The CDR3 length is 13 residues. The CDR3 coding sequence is TGCGCCAGCAGCCAAGCATCCCCGGGGATGCAGTTCTTC. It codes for CASSQASPGMQFF.

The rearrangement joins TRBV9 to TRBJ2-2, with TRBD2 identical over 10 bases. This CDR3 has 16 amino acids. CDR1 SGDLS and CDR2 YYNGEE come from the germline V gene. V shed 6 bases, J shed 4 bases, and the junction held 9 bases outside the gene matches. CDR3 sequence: CASTPSGGDFTGELFF. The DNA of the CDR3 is TGTGCCAGCACCCCCAGCGGGGGGGATTTCACCGGGGAGCTGTTTTTT.

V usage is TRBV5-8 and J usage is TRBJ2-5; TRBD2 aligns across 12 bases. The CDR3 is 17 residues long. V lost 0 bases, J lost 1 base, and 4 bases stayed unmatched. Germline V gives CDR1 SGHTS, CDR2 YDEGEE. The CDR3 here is CASSLVASGRAQETQYF. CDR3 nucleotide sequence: TGTGCCAGCAGCTTGGTGGCTAGCGGGAGGGCCCAAGAGACCCAGTACTTC.

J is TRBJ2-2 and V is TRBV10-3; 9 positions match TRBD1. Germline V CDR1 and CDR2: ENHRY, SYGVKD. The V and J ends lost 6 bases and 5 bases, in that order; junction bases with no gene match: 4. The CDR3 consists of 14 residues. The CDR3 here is CAIRDRGVTGELFF. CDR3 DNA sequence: TGTGCCATCAGAGACAGGGGGGTGACCGGGGAGCTGTTTTTT.

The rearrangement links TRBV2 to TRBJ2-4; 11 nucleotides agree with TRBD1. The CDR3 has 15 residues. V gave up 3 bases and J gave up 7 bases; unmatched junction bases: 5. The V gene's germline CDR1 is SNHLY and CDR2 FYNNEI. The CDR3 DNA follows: TGTGCCAGCAGTGAGCCTGGGACAGGGGGGAACATTCAGTACTTC. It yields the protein CASSEPGTGGNIQYF.

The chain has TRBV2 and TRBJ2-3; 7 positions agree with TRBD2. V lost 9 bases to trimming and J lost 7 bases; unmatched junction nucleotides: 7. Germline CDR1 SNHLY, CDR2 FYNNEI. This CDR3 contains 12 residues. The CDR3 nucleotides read TGTGCCAGTGGGGGGGAGGTTTATACGCAGTATTTT. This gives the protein CASGGEVYTQYF.

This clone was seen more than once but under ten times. The DNA for the CDR3 is TGCGCCAGCAGCGCCGCGGGAGGAGACGAGCAGTACTTC. Protein product: CASSAAGGDEQYF. The V call is TRBV4-3, the J call TRBJ2-7, with 8 nucleotides matching TRBD2. Per germline, CDR1 LGHNA and CDR2 YSLEER. After removal of 5 bases from V and 5 bases from J, the junction contained 5 bases not matched to a gene. This CDR3 contains 13 residues.

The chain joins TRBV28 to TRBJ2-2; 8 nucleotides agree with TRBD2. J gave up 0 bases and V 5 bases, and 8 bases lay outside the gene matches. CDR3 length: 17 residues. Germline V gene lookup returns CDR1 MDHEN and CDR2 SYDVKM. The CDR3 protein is CASSRPGGGTNTGELFF. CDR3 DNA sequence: TGTGCCAGCAGTCGTCCCGGCGGGGGGACGAACACCGGGGAGCTGTTTTTT. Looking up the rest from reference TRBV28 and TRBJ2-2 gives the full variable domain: DVKVTQSSRYLVKRTGEKVFLECVQDMDHENMFWYRQDPGLGLRLIYFSYDVKMKEKGDIPEGYSVSREKKERFSLILESASTNQTSMYLCASSRPGGGTNTGELFFGEGSRLTVL.

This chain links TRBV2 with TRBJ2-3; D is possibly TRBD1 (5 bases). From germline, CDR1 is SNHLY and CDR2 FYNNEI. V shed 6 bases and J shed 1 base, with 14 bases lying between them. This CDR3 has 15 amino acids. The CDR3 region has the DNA TGTGCCAGCAGGGCAGGGTTAAGACGCACAGATACGCAGTATTTT. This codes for CASRAGLRRTDTQYF. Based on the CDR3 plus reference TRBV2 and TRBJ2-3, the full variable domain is EPEVTQTPSHQVTQMGQEVILRCVPISNHLYFYWYRQILGQKVEFLVSFYNNEISEKSEIFDDQFSVERPDGSNFTLKIRSTKLEDSAMYFCASRAGLRRTDTQYFGPGTRLTVL.

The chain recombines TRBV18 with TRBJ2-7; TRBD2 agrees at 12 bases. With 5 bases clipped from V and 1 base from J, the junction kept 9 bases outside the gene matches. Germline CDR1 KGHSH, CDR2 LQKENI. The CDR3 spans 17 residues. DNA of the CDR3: TGTGCCAGCTCAGGACAGAGAGGGACTAGCGGGTCCTACGAGCAGTACTTC. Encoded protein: CASSGQRGTSGSYEQYF.

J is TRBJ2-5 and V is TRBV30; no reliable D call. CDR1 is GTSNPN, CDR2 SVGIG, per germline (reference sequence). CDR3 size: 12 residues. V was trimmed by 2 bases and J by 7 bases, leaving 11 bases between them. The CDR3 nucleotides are TGTGCCTGGAGTACCGGGTACGGGACCCAGTACTTC. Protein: CAWSTGYGTQYF.

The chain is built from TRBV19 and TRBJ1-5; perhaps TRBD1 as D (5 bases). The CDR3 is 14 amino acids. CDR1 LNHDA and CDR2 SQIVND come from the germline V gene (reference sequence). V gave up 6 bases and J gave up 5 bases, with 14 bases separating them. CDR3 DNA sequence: TGTGCCAGTAGAGGAGGGGACCTTTATCAGCCCCAGCATTTT. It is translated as CASRGGDLYQPQHF.

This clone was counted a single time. The DNA of the CDR3 is TGTGCCAGCACCCAGGGGAGTAGCGCACCTTACGAGCAGTACTTC. Its protein product is CASTQGSSAPYEQYF. The V call is TRBV13, the J call TRBJ2-7, with D possibly matching TRBD1 (6 bases). The CDR3 loop spans 15 amino acids. The germline V and J ends were trimmed by 7 bases and 4 bases, with 20 bases remaining between them. Looked up from germline, CDR1 is PRHDT and CDR2 is FYEKMQ (reference sequence).

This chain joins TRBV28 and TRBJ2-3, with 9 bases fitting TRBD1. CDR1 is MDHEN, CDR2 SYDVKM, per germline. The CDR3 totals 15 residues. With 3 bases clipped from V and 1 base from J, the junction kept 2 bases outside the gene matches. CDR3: CASSFGTGRTDTQYF. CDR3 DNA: TGTGCCAGCAGTTTCGGGACAGGGCGCACAGATACGCAGTATTTT.

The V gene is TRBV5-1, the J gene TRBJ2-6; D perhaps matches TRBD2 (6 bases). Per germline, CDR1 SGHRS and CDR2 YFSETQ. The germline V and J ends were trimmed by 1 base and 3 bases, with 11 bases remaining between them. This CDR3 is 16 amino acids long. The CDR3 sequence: CASSLPGGGGANVLTF. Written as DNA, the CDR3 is TGCGCCAGCAGCTTGCCCGGGGGAGGTGGGGCCAACGTCCTGACTTTC. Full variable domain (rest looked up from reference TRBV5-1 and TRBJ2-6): KAGVTQTPRYLIKTRGQQVTLSCSPISGHRSVSWYQQTPGQGLQFLFEYFSETQRNKGNFPGRFSGRQFSNSRSEMNVSTLELGDSALYLCASSLPGGGGANVLTFGAGSRLTVL.

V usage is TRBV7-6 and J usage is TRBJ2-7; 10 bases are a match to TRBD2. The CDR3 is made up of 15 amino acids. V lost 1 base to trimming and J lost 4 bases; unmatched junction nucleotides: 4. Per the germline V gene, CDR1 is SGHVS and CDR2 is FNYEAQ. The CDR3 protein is CASSLVSSGGYEQYF. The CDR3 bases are TGTGCCAGCAGCTTAGTTTCTAGCGGGGGTTACGAGCAGTACTTC.

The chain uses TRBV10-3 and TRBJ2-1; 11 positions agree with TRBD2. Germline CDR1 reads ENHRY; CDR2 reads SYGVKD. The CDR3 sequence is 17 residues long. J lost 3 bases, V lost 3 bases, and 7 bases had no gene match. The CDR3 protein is CAISELGTSGNYNEQFF. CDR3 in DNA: TGTGCCATCAGTGAATTGGGGACTAGCGGCAACTACAATGAGCAGTTCTTC.

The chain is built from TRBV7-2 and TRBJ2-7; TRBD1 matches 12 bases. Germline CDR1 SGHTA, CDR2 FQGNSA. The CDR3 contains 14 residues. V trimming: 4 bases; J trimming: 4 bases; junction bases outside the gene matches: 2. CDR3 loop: CASSWDRGHYEQYF. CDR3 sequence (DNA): TGTGCCAGCAGCTGGGACAGGGGGCATTACGAGCAGTACTTC.